The T cell receptor (beta chain) described here comes from a study of PD-1 blockade in classical Hodgkin lymphoma. Notes on the study in general: Initiation of nivolumab under 1 year after ASCT led to exclusion of patients. There remain no defined causes for the repertoire differences, which possibly reflect disease activity or prior therapy. Healthy donors were reported to have higher baseline TCR diversity than newly diagnosed patients. A significant rise in TCR diversity was seen by C4D1 for CD4+ cells but not for CD8+ cells.

Produced via immunoSEQ multiplex PCR; TCRdb's table is partial and in-frame only. The sample includes about 50,000 clones, 73% of them seen just once. This clone was recorded only once. Its antigen remains unidentified. The CDR3 totals 13 residues. Per germline, CDR1 SGHDT and CDR2 YYEEEE. V was cut by 3 bases and J by 6 bases, with 12 bases left in between. There was relapse after autologous stem cell transplantation in every patient, and there was variation in brentuximab vedotin exposure. This TCR was sampled from a human donor with classical Hodgkin lymphoma. The sample in question was peripheral blood mononuclear cells (PBMCs), obtained before the second cycle of nivolumab. This chain connects TRBV5-6 to TRBJ1-1; a possible D gene is TRBD1 (5 bases). CDR3 amino acids: CASSWGVVAEAFF. The DNA for the CDR3 is TGTGCCAGCAGCTGGGGGGTAGTTGCTGAAGCTTTCTTT.